The T cell receptor beta chain described here comes from a study of regulatory T cells in long-lasting Graves disease. General observations from the study: Persistent patients shared fewer than 3,500 public clonotypes among themselves. Newly diagnosed patients shared fewer, at 900 to 1,000.

Many counts were recorded for this clonotype. Its antigen is not identified. With iRepertoire HTBI primers and Arm-PCR of CDR3 regions, TCR beta libraries were built. TCRdb passed the multiplex PCR reads through MiXCR, listing each CDR3 protein once. The sample shows roughly 400,000 distinct CDR3 sequences, over 14% of them seen only once. As for time point: newly diagnosed GD, antithyroid drugs for less than 3 months. TCR sequences were obtained from RNA taken from PBMCs. These same records also appear under a second study, on T cells in Graves' hyperthyroidism and ophthalmopathy.

The sample was peripheral blood mononuclear cells (PBMCs), taken at new diagnosis, from a patient treated with antithyroid drugs. This TCR was sampled from a woman aged 40-49 years with Graves disease.

CDR3 sequence: CAWSASFGEQYF. The DNA for the CDR3 is TGTGCCTGGAGTGCTAGTTTCGGCGAGCAGTACTTC. The chain carries TRBV30 and TRBJ2-7, with D unresolved. The V and J ends lost 1 base and 6 bases respectively, with 10 bases between them. Germline CDR1 is GTSNPN and CDR2 is SVGIG (reference sequence). This CDR3 comprises 12 residues.